This T cell receptor beta chain was found in a study of T cell responses to AZD1222 COVID-19 vaccine. In germline, CDR1 is DFQATT, CDR2 SNEGSKA (reference sequence). The CDR3 loop spans 15 amino acids. The V end lost 3 bases, the J end lost 0 bases, and 12 bases lay between the germline ends. Findings and caveats of the study: Donors skewed white British and female; clonal diversity was possibly underestimated.

TCRdb's copy holds only in-frame clones and misses some; the assay was immunoSEQ multiplex PCR. The profile shows under 200,000 clones, more than 80% of them singletons. As for this clone: Its antigen remains unidentified.

The V and J genes are TRBV20-1 and TRBJ2-1; D call uncertain. This receptor was obtained from an adult who received the MenACWY meningococcal vaccine as a control. Source: peripheral blood, taken 28 days after the second dose of the MenACWY control vaccine. CDR3 sequence reads: CSASKLESSYNEQFF. CDR3 nucleotide sequence: TGCAGTGCTAGTAAGTTAGAATCCTCCTACAATGAGCAGTTCTTC.